The clone carrying this TCR beta chain was observed a few times. Its target is unknown. This sample was included in a study of human T cells and chemical hapten exposure. Study-wide context: Yields of TCR per sample differed, chiefly owing to small differences in pooled library volume. Findings and limits, study-wide: PT1 expanded TCR counts correlated positively with patch test score.

The CDR3 length is 13 residues. Trimming cost V 8 bases and J 9 bases, with 17 bases left between them. In germline, CDR1 is MNHEY, CDR2 SVGAGI. A single record per CDR3 protein comes from TCRdb applying MiXCR to the RACE reads. The sample contains 300,000 to 450,000 distinct CDR3 sequences, around 5.5% of which appear only once. Regarding time point: pre-sensitization, week 0. The treatment is: therapeutic diphenylcyclopropenone sensitization with weekly scalp DPC. Extraction of total RNA was performed on unfractionated whole blood. The V call is TRBV6-5, the J call TRBJ1-5; perhaps TRBD1 as D (5 bases). The TCR sequence derives from a woman aged 18-35 years with alopecia areata. Some clones in this sample may be carry-over from other donors' samples. The sample consisted of whole blood, taken in connection with sensitization to the hapten diphenylcyclopropenone (DPC). CDR3 protein: CASRRRGEGPQHF. Here the CDR3 DNA reads TGTGCCAGCCGACGGAGGGGAGAGGGGCCCCAGCATTTT.